The clone carrying this T cell receptor beta chain came up many times. Its specificity is not known. TCRdb ran MiXCR on the reads and lists one entry per CDR3 protein. The sample has approximately 190,000 distinct CDR3 sequences, about a tenth seen once. This entry comes from a study of T cell repertoires in cytomegalovirus infection. Overall study: Shared public TCR beta signatures pointed to both CMV infection and a matching HLA type. Findings and limits, study-wide: The ex vivo response was dominated by HLA-C-restricted CMV-specific TCR beta clonotypes. Summed frequency of shared TCR beta families picked out CMV carriers who also had the relevant HLA.

Trimming shortened V by 2 bases and J by 1 base, and 18 bases separated the two germline ends. This CDR3 is built from 18 residues. Germline CDR1 reads SGHVS; CDR2 reads FQNEAQ. The rearrangement joins TRBV7-8 to TRBJ2-1; D call uncertain. This sequence originates from a human donor in good health (CMV status not recorded). Some clones in this sample may be carry-over from other donors' samples. Sample: PBMCs. This chain's CDR3 is CASSLFASFGRSYNEQFF. The CDR3 bases are TGTGCCAGCAGCTTATTTGCGTCGTTTGGCAGGTCCTACAATGAGCAGTTCTTC.